This T cell receptor (beta chain) emerged from a study of cytomegalovirus exposure and HLA in healthy donors (dated by TCRdb to about 2017). Notes on the research overall: An earlier analysis of approximately 550 of the donors reported 250 to 300 Gb of sequence data and roughly 110 million unique TCR beta sequences from about 200 million T cells. About 330 gigabases of sequencing data and roughly 81 million unique TCR sequences made up an early release that covered under 750 HLA-typed donors. The genetic ancestry cluster associated with self-reported Caucasian donors included around 76% of the 398 genotyped donors. The aim of the study was to test whether cataloging public T cell receptors could identify signatures of past pathogen exposure. The T cell repertoires of several hundred subjects were profiled by immunosequencing and related to cytomegalovirus serostatus. Along with the roughly 700-subject first cohort, a separate validation cohort of over 90 different subjects was used. To predict cytomegalovirus infection status, the study combined high-throughput TCR immunosequencing, statistical association of individual TCRs with disease status, and machine learning. To study patterns of TCR occurrence, a later analysis re-analyzed previously published TCR beta repertoires from 650 to 750 donors and added high-resolution HLA genotyping. Rather than drawing on any new phenotypic data, the later analysis identified candidate immune exposures from TCR beta sequences and the way those sequences occurred across donors. In an earlier analysis of a few hundred of the donors, high-throughput TCR beta sequencing was used to judge whether each TCR beta V gene segment behaved as functional or pseudogenic. Donor age, sex, ethnicity and CMV serostatus were compiled together with the repertoire data. In a later genetic analysis, genome-wide SNP genotypes for about three fifths of the 666 donors were used, and that subset was treated as a discovery cohort. Every repertoire in the discovery cohort had been generated on one and the same sequencing platform. HLA typing included class I and class II loci at four-digit resolution. The number of typed donors differed by locus: about 620-640 for A, B, C, DRB1 and DQB1; some 500 for DQA1; 606 for DPA1; and roughly 450 for DPB1. Several DR-DQ haplotypes were handled as single units for association and clustering because linkage in the cohort was strong. On average, over 200,000 unique TCR beta nucleotide sequences were sequenced per donor among several hundred genotyped donors of the cohort, with around 19% of those sequences being non-productive.

The cohort comprised more than 550 healthy bone marrow donors. Cohort members were all nominally healthy when sampled, although unrecorded immune exposures were likely present. The donor was CMV seronegative and belonged to the group of roughly 330 seronegative cohort members. A peripheral blood sample was collected from each donor, and TCR beta sequencing was performed on peripheral blood mononuclear cells. The Qiagen DNeasy Blood Extraction Kit was used to extract genomic DNA from the blood cell samples. Details on this clone: It has no known antigen specificity. No base quality values were provided; no much bigger clone lies one nucleotide off.

The receptor library was made with the immunoSEQ multiplex PCR assay. For the multiplex PCR, a mixture combining 60 forward primers for TCR Vbeta segments and 13 reverse primers for TCR Jbeta segments was used. Amplification of the CDR3 region of rearranged TCR beta genes was performed with a multiplex PCR assay on genomic DNA. The Illumina HiSeq System was used to sequence the amplified TCR beta libraries as 87-base-pair reads. On the study's bioinformatics: A later analysis counted tens of millions of unique TCR beta chains across the 690 or so repertoires, and approximately 11 million of these chains were shared by at least two donors. Raw reads were error-corrected and collapsed into unique sequences by a nearest-neighbor algorithm in which closely related sequences were merged to remove PCR and sequencing errors. CDR3 sequences were aligned to IMGT reference sequences to assign V, D and J gene segments. For a sequence to be retained, a match of at least six nucleotides was required to both a V gene segment and a J gene segment. A rearrangement was called productive if the CDR3 had no stop codons and remained in frame with V and J, and every other rearrangement was called non-productive. CDR3 was defined according to IMGT convention as the region running from the second conserved V-encoded cysteine to the conserved J-encoded phenylalanine. The earlier analysis of about 610 of the donors excluded any sequence lacking an unambiguous match to a single V gene segment. An earlier analysis of 450 to 650 of the donors called V segments functional above 56.7% productive rearrangements and segregating when the between-donor standard deviation exceeded 5%. To diagnose cytomegalovirus status from the catalog of TCR beta chain sequences, a statistical classification framework was built. V and J gene assignment, in a later analysis, came from comparing TCR nucleotide sequences with IMGT/GENE-DB human TR gene sequences. The TCRdist pipeline was used in a later analysis to assign CDR3 sequences and most-parsimonious VDJ recombination scenarios. A later analysis defined each TCR beta chain by its CDR3 amino acid sequence plus V-gene family, and excluded reads lacking a unique V-gene family. In a later analysis, fewer than 650 highly shared, low-generation-probability nucleotide sequences were removed to address suspected cross-contamination and a sequencing artifact. In a later analysis, a clonal expansion index was calculated for each public chain from normalized within-repertoire ranks of inferred template counts. A later analysis computed generation probabilities with a VDJ recombination model fitted to out-of-frame rearrangements, and checked the results against IGoR. In a later analysis, hypergeometric tests were used to score TCR-TCR, TCR-HLA and TCR-CMV co-occurrence, with a repertoire-size bias correction applied to TCR pairs. False discovery rates were estimated in a later analysis by permuting HLA or CMV assignments 20 times. In a later analysis, co-occurring TCRs were grouped with DBSCAN, and TCRdist sequence similarity was added when clustering was performed within HLA-allele-positive subsets. Repertoires with fewer than 30,000 or more than 120,000 public chains were left out of co-occurrence clustering, as were about 5 repertoires with anomalous nucleotide sharing. TCRdb took over this immuneACCESS table, retaining in-frame rearrangements with V and J assigned. Such tables are incomplete; in checked studies, under half of the missing clones stem from an unresolved V gene, and the remainder is unexplained. That table is the source of V, J and clone size, and D and trimming were worked out from the DNA. Counted in this sample were approximately 170,000 clones; more than 70% of them appeared once. The ten biggest clones cover approximately 1.5% of the sample.

What the authors observed across the whole study: Most CMV-associated TCR beta chains appeared to be HLA-restricted in a later analysis, and the HLA associations seemed to be driven largely by CMV exposure. The 87-base-pair reads could not distinguish some IMGT-functional V segments, including TRBV6-2 and TRBV6-3, so those segments were excluded. In a later analysis, HLA-associated TCR beta chains showed more clonal expansion and lower generation probabilities than non-associated chains that were equally common. A further reported finding was that TCR beta sequences accurately predicted the HLA-A and HLA-B alleles for most subjects in the first cohort. According to a later analysis, TCR association rates differed among HLA loci, with DRB1 alleles showing the most associated TCRs and HLA-C alleles showing the fewest. Strong co-occurrence of HLA alleles, especially DR and DQ, made assigning TCR associations to individual alleles difficult. A later genetic analysis reported fewer N-insertions in productive TCRs among donors in an Asian-associated ancestry cluster than the roughly 700-donor mean. Linkage disequilibrium might explain the correlated functional status among segregating V segments, but an unknown experimental factor could not be excluded. Several of the top co-occurrence clusters appeared to be linked to parvovirus B19, influenza, CMV and Epstein-Barr virus, according to a later analysis. The authors suggested that the approach could potentially be generalized to other disease states and immunological phenotypes. Only TCR beta chains were sequenced in this cohort, and the absence of alpha or paired-chain data limited detectable features. Because some donors lacked HLA typing at each locus, the association tests relied only on the typed subset. A cluster of highly shared sequence variants was judged likely to represent a technical artifact of the sequencing pipeline. In vitro tests confirmed that a few of the cytomegalovirus-associated TCR beta chains recognize cytomegalovirus antigens. The earlier analysis of almost 600 of the donors excluded seventeen rarely observed V segments, including chromosome 9 orphons, because counts were too low. Sequencing depth was assumed to be roughly uniform across donors in the presence/absence analyses, though that assumption may not hold. In an earlier analysis of approximately 600 of the donors, most TCR beta V segments were observed in productive rearrangements about 90% or about 30% of the time, broadly matching IMGT annotations. The classifier was reported to diagnose cytomegalovirus status with high specificity and sensitivity in both the original and validation cohorts. A later genetic analysis associated a missense DCLRE1C variant with V-gene and J-gene trimming of TCR beta chains, and an independent cohort replicated the association. At a false discovery rate of 0.05, a later analysis linked approximately 18,000 TCR beta sequences to specific HLA alleles. While some public TCRs were present in many individuals, most TCR sequences turned up only very rarely across donors. The study listed 150 to 200 TCR beta chains as associated with cytomegalovirus. Immune exposure information for the cohort was limited to CMV serostatus.

Including cysteine and phenylalanine, the CDR3 has 16 amino acids. Only CDR3 DNA remains: 48 bases, in frame from the first base. The germline ends are 14 bases apart after V is trimmed by 6 bases and J by 0 bases. CDR1 and CDR2 are read off the germline V gene (reference sequence) as MNHEY and SMNVEV. Rearrangement joined TRBV27 to TRBJ1-4, with no reliable assignment of the D segment. The TCR originated in a girl aged 5-17 years in good health and CMV-seronegative. Material: PBMCs. The nucleotide sequence reads as follows: TGTGCCAGCAGCCCCCAGGCAGCAACAACTAATGAAAAACTGTTTTTT. The translation is CASSPQAATTNEKLFF.